A single sample is the source of the 16 T cell receptor beta chains below, sequenced in a study of blood T cell repertoires in COVID-19. The data were produced by immunoSEQ multiplex PCR, yet TCRdb's version contains in-frame clones alone and is incomplete. The data show hundreds of thousands of clones, nearly 90% seen once. Sample: PBMCs or T cells enriched from blood (not recorded which). These receptors were taken from a woman aged 18-30 years with acute COVID-19.

The genes are TRBV6-6 and TRBJ2-3; a possible D gene is TRBD1 (5 bases). The V gene lost 5 bases and the J gene lost 2 bases, with 20 bases spanning the gap. Germline V CDR1 and CDR2: MNHNY, SVGAGI (reference sequence). The CDR3 is made up of 17 amino acids. Here the CDR3 DNA reads TGTGCCAGCAGTCCCTTCTGGGGCAGGATCAACACAGATACGCAGTATTTT. This sequence encodes CASSPFWGRINTDTQYF.

This clone was seen a handful of times. The chain links TRBV3-1 (or the pseudogene TRBV3-2) to TRBJ1-6, with a possible D match to TRBD1 (6 bases). Germline CDR1 reads LGHDT; CDR2 reads YNNKEL (reference sequence). The CDR3 covers 15 residues. V lost 2 bases to trimming and J lost 10 bases, with 15 bases between them. This CDR3 reads CASSQPQGGGSPLHF. The CDR3, as DNA: TGTGCCAGCAGCCAACCACAGGGCGGAGGCTCACCCCTCCACTTT.

The chain carries TRBV18 and TRBJ2-1; TRBD2 matches 12 bases. With V trimmed by 3 bases and J by 4 bases, 1 base remained unmatched. This CDR3 has 15 residues. The germline gives CDR1 KGHSH, CDR2 LQKENI. The CDR3 DNA is TGTGCCAGCTCACCGACTAGCGGGAGATACAATGAGCAGTTCTTC. Translating gives CASSPTSGRYNEQFF.

The genes are TRBV7-2 and TRBJ2-2; TRBD1 is a possible D gene (6 bases). The CDR3 has 16 residues. The V gene lost 3 bases and the J gene lost 1 base, with 12 bases spanning the gap. The V gene's germline CDR1 is SGHTA and CDR2 FQGNSA. CDR3 coding DNA: TGTGCCAGCAGCTTTACAGGGAACCTGAACACCGGGGAGCTGTTTTTT. Amino acids: CASSFTGNLNTGELFF.

The V call is TRBV11-2, the J call TRBJ2-1; 8 bases line up with TRBD2. Unmatched junction bases numbered 6, after V lost 1 base and J lost 1 base. The CDR3 spans 17 residues. Per the germline V gene, CDR1 is SGHAT and CDR2 is FQNNGV. The CDR3, as DNA: TGTGCCAGCAGCTTAGCAACGGCGGGAGGATCCTACAATGAGCAGTTCTTC. This translates into CASSLATAGGSYNEQFF.

J is TRBJ2-2 and V is TRBV5-1; D unresolved. The V end was cut by 4 bases, the J end by 6 bases, with 10 bases between. CDR3 size: 13 residues. The germline V gene encodes CDR1 SGHRS and CDR2 YFSETQ. The CDR3 DNA is TGCGCCAGCAGCGTCACAGTCCCCGGGGAGCTGTTTTTT. Its translation: CASSVTVPGELFF. The full variable domain, its missing parts supplied by reference TRBV5-1 and TRBJ2-2, is KAGVTQTPRYLIKTRGQQVTLSCSPISGHRSVSWYQQTPGQGLQFLFEYFSETQRNKGNFPGRFSGRQFSNSRSEMNVSTLELGDSALYLCASSVTVPGELFFGEGSRLTVL.

The rearrangement links TRBV29-1 to TRBJ1-1; unclear D gene. Germline V lookup: CDR1 SQVTM, CDR2 ANQGSEA. V shed 3 bases and J shed 2 bases, with 10 bases lying between them. The CDR3 spans 13 residues. CDR3: CSVDRPGNTEAFF. CDR3 coding DNA: TGCAGCGTTGATCGGCCAGGAAACACTGAAGCTTTCTTT.

J is TRBJ2-7 and V is TRBV13, with 8 nucleotides matching TRBD2. The CDR3 sequence is 14 residues long. Trimming at V came to 2 bases and at J to 6 bases, leaving 6 bases not matched to a gene. Germline V lookup: CDR1 PRHDT, CDR2 FYEKMQ (reference sequence). The CDR3 sequence: CASSLWGGRPEQYF. The CDR3 nucleotides are TGTGCCAGCAGCTTATGGGGCGGGAGGCCCGAGCAGTACTTC.

The V and J genes are TRBV27 and TRBJ2-7; 11 nucleotides agree with TRBD2. The CDR3 consists of 15 residues. The J segment lost 1 base and the V segment lost 6 bases, leaving 5 bases of the junction unmatched. Germline-derived CDR1 and CDR2 are MNHEY and SMNVEV (reference sequence). This chain's CDR3 is CASRVSSGGSYEQYF. The DNA for the CDR3 is TGTGCCAGCAGGGTATCTAGCGGGGGGTCCTACGAGCAGTACTTC.

The chain joins TRBV9 to TRBJ2-7; 7 bases agree with TRBD1. With 4 bases clipped from V and 2 bases from J, the junction kept 9 bases outside the gene matches. Germline CDR1 and CDR2: SGDLS and YYNGEE. This CDR3 is 15 amino acids long. CDR3: CASSPRRQGAYEQYF. The DNA of the CDR3 is TGTGCCAGCAGCCCCCGCCGACAGGGAGCCTACGAGCAGTACTTC.

A remark on this clone: The sample contains more than one DNA sequence encoding this CDR3. The chain has TRBV4-1 and TRBJ2-7, with TRBD2 identical over 8 bases. Germline V gene data show CDR1 as MGHRA and CDR2 as YSYEKL. The length of the CDR3 is 13 residues. The V gene end was trimmed by 3 bases and the J gene end by 3 bases; junction bases not matched to a gene: 1. For the CDR3, the DNA is TGCGCCAGCAGCCATGGGACTAGCTACGAGCAGTACTTC. It encodes CASSHGTSYEQYF.

The chain combines TRBV3-1 (or the pseudogene TRBV3-2) with TRBJ2-4; 10 bases are a match to TRBD2. With V trimmed by 0 bases and J by 5 bases, 4 bases remained unmatched. Germline assignment: CDR1 LGHDT and CDR2 YNNKEL (reference sequence). The CDR3 is 16 residues long. For the CDR3, the DNA is TGTGCCAGCAGCCAAGAGTGGCTAGCGGGGGAAAACATTCAGTACTTC. This sequence encodes CASSQEWLAGENIQYF.

The V call is TRBV7-9, the J call TRBJ2-1; 13 positions agree with TRBD2. This CDR3 spans 18 amino acids. Germline-derived CDR1 and CDR2 are SEHNR and FQNEAQ (reference sequence). Trimming removed 5 bases from V and 4 bases from J; junction bases left unmatched: 11. CDR3 sequence reads: CASSPGTSGTLSYNEQFF. The DNA of the CDR3 is TGTGCCAGCAGCCCAGGGACTAGCGGGACTCTTTCTTACAATGAGCAGTTCTTC.

V and J are TRBV9 and TRBJ2-2, with a weak D call TRBD1 (5 bases). The germline gives CDR1 SGDLS, CDR2 YYNGEE. The V end lost 4 bases, the J end lost 4 bases, and 14 bases lay between the germline ends. This CDR3 is 15 amino acids long. CDR3 loop: CASSIQDLGTGELFF. The CDR3 DNA is TGTGCCAGCAGCATACAGGATCTTGGCACCGGGGAGCTGTTTTTT.

The rearrangement links TRBV15 to TRBJ1-2; D is ambiguous. The V gene's germline CDR1 is LNHNV and CDR2 YYDKDF (reference sequence). The CDR3 has 12 amino acids. V was cut by 5 bases and J by 7 bases, with 11 bases left in between. Here the CDR3 reads CATSASNGGYTF. In nucleotides, the CDR3 is TGTGCCACCAGCGCATCCAACGGTGGCTACACCTTC.

The gene calls are TRBV11-2 and TRBJ1-2, with 7 bases fitting TRBD1. This CDR3 is 14 amino acids long. The germline gives CDR1 SGHAT, CDR2 FQNNGV. Trimming cost V 5 bases and J 4 bases; bases outside gene matches: 7. CDR3 amino acids: CASSAGTVIYGYTF. The CDR3 region has the DNA TGTGCCAGCAGCGCGGGGACAGTTATCTATGGCTACACCTTC.